This T cell receptor (beta chain) was sequenced for a study of CD8+CD57+ T cells in acquired aplastic anemia. Turning to the study itself: Isolated CD4+ and CD8+ cells, once sorted, yielded DNA averaging roughly 3 ug.

Study-level results: It was found that under 30 CD8+ CDR3 sequences were shared between patients and controls.

All patients picked for sequencing had shown, by flow cytometry, an expansion of CD8+CD57+ cells. Patients uniformly had severe acquired aplastic anemia. As for this clonotype: The antigen is unknown.

The length of the CDR3 is 15 residues. Germline CDR1 SNHLY, CDR2 FYNNEI. Trimming removed 3 bases at V and 0 bases at J, with 6 bases between. Genomic DNA constituted the template upon which TCR beta VDJ and CDR3 profiling was performed. TCRdb called the reads again in MiXCR, with one record for every CDR3 protein. The table lists about 160,000 distinct CDR3 sequences, roughly 48% of them singletons. The sequenced sample consisted of sorted CD4+, CD8+, or CD8+CD57+ T cells (not recorded which) from PBMCs. This chain joins TRBV2 and TRBJ2-6; the D is unclear. The TCR comes from a human donor with aplastic anemia. The CDR3 region has the DNA TGTGCCAGCAGTGACTGGGGCTCTGGGGCCAACGTCCTGACTTTC. Its translation: CASSDWGSGANVLTF.